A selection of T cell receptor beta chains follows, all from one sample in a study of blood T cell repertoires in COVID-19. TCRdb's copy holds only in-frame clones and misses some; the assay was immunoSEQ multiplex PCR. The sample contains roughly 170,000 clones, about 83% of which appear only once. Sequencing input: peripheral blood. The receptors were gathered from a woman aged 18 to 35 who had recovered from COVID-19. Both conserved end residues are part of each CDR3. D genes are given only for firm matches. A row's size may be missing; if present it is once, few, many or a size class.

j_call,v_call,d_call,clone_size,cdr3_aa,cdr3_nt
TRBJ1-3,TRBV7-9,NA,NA,CASSLARSGNTIYF,TGTGCCAGCAGCTTAGCGCGCTCTGGAAACACCATATATTTT
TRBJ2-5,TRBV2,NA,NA,CASSEPRGGETQYF,TGTGCCAGCAGTGAACCCAGGGGCGGAGAGACCCAGTACTTC
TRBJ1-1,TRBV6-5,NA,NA,CASSRQSGGATEAFF,TGTGCCAGCAGTAGACAGTCGGGGGGGGCCACTGAAGCTTTCTTT
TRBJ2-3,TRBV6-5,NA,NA,CASRRVDTQYF,TGTGCCAGCAGGAGAGTAGATACGCAGTATTTT
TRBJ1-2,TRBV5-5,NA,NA,CASSLRNYGYTF,TGTGCCAGCAGCTTACGGAACTATGGCTACACCTTC
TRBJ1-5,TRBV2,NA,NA,CASREQIRQPQHF,TGTGCCAGCAGGGAACAAATCAGGCAGCCCCAGCATTTT
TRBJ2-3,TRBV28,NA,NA,CASSYPGGLSTDTQYF,TGTGCCAGCAGTTACCCAGGGGGGCTAAGCACAGATACGCAGTATTTT
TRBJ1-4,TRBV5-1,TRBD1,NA,CASSPGDSQYEKLFF,TGCGCCAGCAGTCCGGGGGACAGTCAGTATGAAAAACTGTTTTTT
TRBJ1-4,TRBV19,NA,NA,CASSLWGEGQLFF,TGTGCCAGTAGTCTTTGGGGAGAGGGCCAACTGTTTTTT
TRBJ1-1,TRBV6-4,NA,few,CASSQGSNTEAFF,TGTGCCAGCAGTCAGGGCTCGAACACTGAAGCTTTCTTT
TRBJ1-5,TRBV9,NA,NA,CASSVSGVGQPQHF,TGTGCCAGCAGCGTCTCGGGGGTCGGTCAGCCCCAGCATTTT
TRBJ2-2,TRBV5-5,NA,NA,CASVLFGVRNTGELFF,TGTGCCAGTGTCCTATTCGGGGTTCGGAACACCGGGGAGCTGTTTTTT
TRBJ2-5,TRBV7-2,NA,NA,CASSLPTETQYF,TGTGCCAGCAGCTTACCTACAGAGACCCAGTACTTC
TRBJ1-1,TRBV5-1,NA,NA,CASSPGGGWYTEAFF,TGCGCCAGCAGCCCTGGAGGAGGATGGTACACTGAAGCTTTCTTT